Below are 5 T cell receptor beta chains sequenced from a single sample in a study of naive and memory T cell subsets. The SP2 primer and nested alpha and beta constant region primers amplified ligated cDNA in four rounds. TCRdb called the UMI-ligation and nested PCR reads again in MiXCR, with one record for every CDR3 protein. The data contain under 35,000 distinct CDR3 sequences, under 8.5% of them singletons. Described treatment: skin biopsy from PPD injection site in Mantoux-positive individual. TCR cDNA received a 3' ligated oligonucleotide that carried a UMI. This specimen was skin, taken from a tuberculin skin test site. These receptors were obtained from an adult in good health.

Many counts were recorded for this clonotype. This chain uses TRBV27 with TRBJ2-3; D is uncertain. The CDR3 extends over 15 amino acids. From germline, CDR1 is MNHEY and CDR2 SMNVEV (reference sequence). V was trimmed by 7 bases and J by 1 base, leaving 15 bases between them. The CDR3 reads CASTSSLHRTDTQYF. The CDR3 DNA is TGTGCCAGCACCTCATCTCTCCACCGCACAGATACGCAGTATTTT.

This clonotype came up many times. The CDR3 region is CARERVGSETQYF. CDR3 bases: TGTGCCAGGGAGAGGGTAGGCAGTGAGACCCAGTACTTC. The V call is TRBV2, the J call TRBJ2-5, with D tentatively TRBD2 (5 bases). V lost 9 bases and J lost 5, with 16 bases in between. Per the germline V gene, CDR1 is SNHLY and CDR2 is FYNNEI. The CDR3 is 13 residues long.

This clonotype was seen repeatedly, ten times or more. The rearrangement joins TRBV19 to TRBJ1-6; TRBD1 matches 7 bases. The CDR3 has 13 residues. Germline V gene lookup returns CDR1 LNHDA and CDR2 SQIVND (reference sequence). Unmatched junction bases numbered 7, after V lost 9 bases and J lost 8 bases. CDR3 amino acids: CASRDRADSPLHF. The CDR3, as DNA: TGTGCCAGCCGAGACAGGGCGGATTCACCCCTCCACTTT.

V and J are TRBV19 and TRBJ1-6, with unresolved D. This CDR3 is 14 amino acids long. CDR1 LNHDA and CDR2 SQIVND come from the germline V gene (reference sequence). Trimming took 7 bases from V and 0 from J, leaving 7 bases between them. This CDR3 is CASTMSSYNSPLHF. In nucleotides, the CDR3 is TGTGCCAGTACCATGAGCTCCTATAATTCACCCCTCCACTTT.

By frequency in the sample, this clonotype is medium-sized (0.01 to 0.1%). The chain has TRBV11-3 and TRBJ2-4, with D possibly being TRBD2 (6 bases). V lost 2 bases and J lost 2, with 13 bases in between. Germline CDR1 is SGHNT and CDR2 is YENEEA. The CDR3 runs 16 residues. The CDR3 reads CASSLSRGITKNIQYF. CDR3 in DNA: TGTGCCAGCAGCTTAAGTCGGGGGATTACCAAAAACATTCAGTACTTC.